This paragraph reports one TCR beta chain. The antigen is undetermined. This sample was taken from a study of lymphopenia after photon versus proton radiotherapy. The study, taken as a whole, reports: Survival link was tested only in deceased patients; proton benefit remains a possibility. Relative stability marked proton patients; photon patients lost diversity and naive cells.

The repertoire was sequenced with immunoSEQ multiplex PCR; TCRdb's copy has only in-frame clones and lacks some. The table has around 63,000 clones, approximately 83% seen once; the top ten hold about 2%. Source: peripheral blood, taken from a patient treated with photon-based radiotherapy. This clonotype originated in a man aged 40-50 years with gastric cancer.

The DNA for the CDR3 is TGTGCCAGCAGCTTAAGACTTACAGATACGCAGTATTTT. It codes for CASSLRLTDTQYF. The chain couples TRBV7-3 to TRBJ2-3; D not certain. There are 13 residues in the CDR3. The germline gives CDR1 SGHTA, CDR2 FQGTGA. The V gene lost 1 base and the J gene lost 3 bases, with 5 bases spanning the gap. Complete variable domain (other parts from reference TRBV7-3 and TRBJ2-3): GAGVSQTPSNKVTEKGKYVELRCDPISGHTALYWYRQSLGQGPEFLIYFQGTGAADDSGLPNDRFFAVRPEGSVSTLKIQRTERGDSAVYLCASSLRLTDTQYFGPGTRLTVL.